The 32 T cell receptor beta chains below all came from one sample that was sequenced in a study of regulatory T cells in long-lasting Graves disease. Time point defined: newly diagnosed GD, antithyroid drugs for less than 3 months. PBMC RNA served as the TCR library source. According to the study, TCR beta libraries were built with iRepertoire HTBI primers and CDR3-region Arm-PCR. TCRdb ran MiXCR on the multiplex PCR reads and lists one entry per CDR3 protein. The sample has about 430,000 distinct CDR3 sequences; roughly 15% are singletons. These data were likewise used in another study, on T cells in Graves' hyperthyroidism and ophthalmopathy.

Sample: peripheral blood mononuclear cells (PBMCs), taken at new diagnosis, from a patient treated with antithyroid drugs. These receptors came from a woman in her thirties or forties with Graves disease.

This clonotype has more than one count but fewer than ten. The V gene is TRBV6-1, the J gene TRBJ2-2, with D uncertain. This CDR3 is built from 13 residues. The ends were cut back, 7 bases at V and 2 bases at J, with 8 bases in the middle. Per the germline V gene, CDR1 is MNHNS and CDR2 is SASEGT. The CDR3 loop reads CASKTLNTGELFF. CDR3 bases: TGTGCCAGCAAGACACTCAACACCGGGGAGCTGTTTTTT.

The chain uses TRBV7-3 and TRBJ2-2; 8 bases fit TRBD2. The junction had 5 bases not matched to a gene; V was cut back by 0 bases and J by 5 bases. Germline CDR1 SGHTA, CDR2 FQGTGA. This CDR3 spans 16 amino acids. The CDR3 bases are TGTGCCAGCAGCTTAACCGGGAGGGCCGGAACCGGGGAGCTGTTTTTT. This encodes CASSLTGRAGTGELFF.

There are a few counts of this clonotype. V gene TRBV7-9 combines with J gene TRBJ1-6, with 9 bases that match TRBD1. Germline loops: CDR1 SEHNR, CDR2 FQNEAQ (reference sequence). The CDR3 runs to 15 residues. V was pared by 3 bases and J by 7 bases, with 4 bases of the junction left unmatched. The CDR3 coding sequence is TGTGCCAGCAGCTTCGGGACAGGGAACAATTCACCCCTCCACTTT. Its protein product is CASSFGTGNNSPLHF.

About this clonotype itself: Since a far larger clone is one base different, this is likely a read error. The chain couples TRBV28 to TRBJ2-1, with TRBD2 matching over 9 bases. The DNA matches TRBJ2-5 better at its end, which makes the J call doubtful. The CDR3 contains 17 residues. Germline V gene lookup returns CDR1 MDHEN and CDR2 SYDVKM. CDR3 residues: CASSAETSGLYQEIQYF. The CDR3 DNA reads as TGTGCCAGCAGTGCGGAGACTAGCGGCCTGTACCAAGAGATCCAGTACTTC.

CDR3 nucleotide sequence: TGTGCCAGCAGTGTCGGGACTAGTCCAACAGATACGCAGTATTTT. Protein product: CASSVGTSPTDTQYF. The chain combines TRBV6-1 with TRBJ2-3; TRBD2 aligns across 8 bases. The CDR3 runs 15 residues. Germline loops: CDR1 MNHNS, CDR2 SASEGT. The ends lost 4 bases at V and 3 bases at J; junction bases unmatched: 6.

In this sample, this clonotype turned up many times. This rearrangement joins TRBV29-1 to TRBJ2-1; tentatively, D is TRBD2 (5 bases). The CDR3 loop spans 13 amino acids. Germline CDR1 is SQVTM and CDR2 is ANQGSEA. V lost 5 bases to trimming and J lost 5 bases, with 13 bases between them. The DNA for the CDR3 is TGCAGCGTTCCACGGAGGCGGCACAATGAGCAGTTCTTC. Encoded protein: CSVPRRRHNEQFF.

This clonotype was seen at least ten times. V and J are TRBV5-1 and TRBJ1-2; 9 bases are shared with TRBD1. This CDR3 contains 14 residues. CDR1 and CDR2 from the germline V gene are SGHRS and YFSETQ. J was trimmed by 3 bases and V by 5 bases; bases with no gene match: 5. The chain's CDR3 is CASRVDRGHYGYTF. DNA for the CDR3: TGCGCCAGCAGGGTGGACAGGGGACACTATGGCTACACCTTC.

The J gene is TRBJ1-4, the V gene TRBV30; D uncertain. V was pared by 8 bases and J by 11 bases, with 24 bases between. CDR1 is GTSNPN and CDR2 is SVGIG in the germline V gene (reference sequence). The CDR3 has 14 amino acids. CDR3 residues: CAINLQQSLGKLFF. CDR3 nucleotides: TGTGCCATAAATCTACAGCAGAGCCTAGGGAAACTGTTTTTT. Drawing the rest from reference TRBV30 and TRBJ1-4, the complete variable domain is SQTIHQWPATLVQPVGSPLSLECTVEGTSNPNLYWYRQAAGRGLQLLFYSVGIGQISSEVPQNLSASRPQDRQFILSSKKLLLSDSGFYLCAINLQQSLGKLFFGSGTQLSVL.

The chain carries TRBV7-3 and TRBJ2-3; D may be TRBD2 (6 bases). Between the trimmed V and J ends, which lost 5 bases and 1 base, there was a span of 13 bases. Germline CDR1 SGHTA, CDR2 FQGTGA. The CDR3 has 15 residues. CDR3 nucleotides: TGTGCCAGCAGCCCGACTAGTACTGGCACAGATACGCAGTATTTT. Translated, it gives CASSPTSTGTDTQYF.

This clonotype was found many times. The rearrangement uses TRBV11-3 and TRBJ2-7; D call uncertain. This CDR3 contains 17 residues. From germline, CDR1 is SGHNT and CDR2 YENEEA. V was trimmed by 5 bases and J by 2 bases, leaving 22 bases between them. CDR3 coding DNA: TGTGCCAGCAGCCCCCGTAGAGGCGGCCCTGGGACCTACGAGCAGTACTTC. It specifies CASSPRRGGPGTYEQYF.

This clonotype occurred a few times. The junction shows a germline mismatch at one end, possibly a read error. This chain uses TRBV7-9 with TRBJ2-7; D is uncertain. CDR1 SEHNR and CDR2 FQNEAQ come from the germline V gene (reference sequence). This CDR3 comprises 12 residues. This chain's CDR3 is CASSLDLGHSLF. CDR3 bases: TGTGCCAGCAGCTTAGACCTGGGTCACTCCCTCTTC.

Remarks on this clonotype: One junction end disagrees with the germline gene, perhaps due to a read error. The genes are TRBV18 and TRBJ2-1; TRBD2 agrees at 11 bases. Germline V gene sequence: CDR1 KGHSH, CDR2 LQKENI. This CDR3 is built from 14 residues. CDR3 residues: CVSSLAGGPNEQFF. CDR3 coding DNA: TGTGTCAGCAGTTTAGCGGGAGGGCCTAATGAGCAGTTCTTC.

This clonotype came up many times. The chain carries TRBV12-3 or TRBV12-4 and TRBJ2-6; 11 nucleotides match TRBD2. The CDR3 consists of 17 residues. Trimming cost V 5 bases and J 0 bases; bases outside gene matches: 3. The DNA of the CDR3 is TGTGCCAGCAGTCCGACTAGCGGGAACTCTGGGGCCAACGTCCTGACTTTC. This encodes CASSPTSGNSGANVLTF.

This chain links TRBV4-1 with TRBJ1-5; tentatively, D is TRBD1 (5 bases). The germline gives CDR1 MGHRA, CDR2 YSYEKL. Between the trimmed V and J ends, which lost 4 bases and 2 bases, there was a span of 15 bases. This CDR3 region has 16 residues. The CDR3 region has the DNA TGCGCCAGCAGCCCAGGGAGGGCGCAGGGCAATCAGCCCCAGCATTTT. As protein: CASSPGRAQGNQPQHF.

The V call is TRBV9, the J call TRBJ2-1; tentatively, D is TRBD2 (6 bases). V lost 3 bases and J 4 bases, leaving 8 bases between the germline ends. Germline loops: CDR1 SGDLS, CDR2 YYNGEE. The CDR3 loop spans 13 amino acids. In DNA form, the CDR3 reads TGTGCCAGCAGCGCGGGAGTATACAATGAGCAGTTCTTC. Its translation is CASSAGVYNEQFF.

This clonotype was detected a few times. V is TRBV12-3 or TRBV12-4 and J is TRBJ1-1; weak D call: TRBD1 (5 bases). The CDR3 extends over 14 amino acids. Trimming took off 1 base at V and 5 bases at J, with 11 bases between the two ends. CDR3 protein: CASSLVGGRTEAFF. The CDR3 DNA is TGTGCCAGCAGTTTAGTGGGGGGGAGAACTGAAGCTTTCTTT.

This clonotype was detected ten times or more. The chain couples TRBV24-1 to TRBJ1-2; 9 bases are a match to TRBD1. The V gene end was trimmed by 3 bases and the J gene end by 7 bases; junction bases not matched to a gene: 8. The length of the CDR3 is 15 residues. Germline V gives CDR1 KGHDR, CDR2 SFDVKD. CDR3 nucleotide sequence: TGTGCCACCAGTGATGCCGGGACAGGGTACCGTGGCTACACCTTC. This encodes CATSDAGTGYRGYTF.

The sample holds many counts of this clonotype. The chain joins TRBV10-3 to TRBJ2-2; D perhaps matches TRBD1 (5 bases). The ends were cut back, 2 bases at V and 1 base at J, with 8 bases in the middle. Germline V gene sequence: CDR1 ENHRY, CDR2 SYGVKD. CDR3 size: 15 residues. CDR3 bases: TGTGCCATCAGTGAGAGCCAGGGGAACACCGGGGAGCTGTTTTTT. Protein sequence: CAISESQGNTGELFF.

This clonotype has just a few counts. The J gene is TRBJ2-1, the V gene TRBV6-2 or TRBV6-3, with D maybe TRBD1 (6 bases). The CDR3 runs to 14 residues. Between the trimmed V and J ends, which lost 0 bases and 9 bases, there was a span of 12 bases. The germline gives CDR1 MNHEY, CDR2 SVGEGT. The CDR3 is CASSYSIQGGEQFF. The DNA of the CDR3 is TGTGCCAGCAGTTACTCGATACAGGGCGGTGAGCAGTTCTTC.

This clonotype has a count of ten or more. This chain connects TRBV12-3 or TRBV12-4 to TRBJ1-1; D possibly corresponds to TRBD1 (5 bases). This CDR3 has 13 amino acids. V was pared by 5 bases and J by 4 bases, with 11 bases between. CDR3 sequence reads: CASSATVGTEAFF. The CDR3 DNA is TGTGCCAGCAGTGCGACAGTGGGCACTGAAGCTTTCTTT.

This clonotype has ten or more counts. This chain's CDR3 is CAWSGDGELFF. The DNA for the CDR3 is TGTGCCTGGAGTGGGGACGGGGAGCTGTTTTTT. The chain uses TRBV30 and TRBJ2-2, with D unresolved. Germline V lookup: CDR1 GTSNPN, CDR2 SVGIG (reference sequence). This CDR3 is 11 amino acids long. V was trimmed by 1 base and J by 7 bases, leaving 4 bases between them.

This clonotype was picked up many times. J is TRBJ1-2 and V is TRBV5-6; D gene unclear. The CDR3 has 15 residues. V lost 0 bases and J 3 bases, leaving 12 bases between the germline ends. Germline CDR1 SGHDT, CDR2 YYEEEE. CDR3 region: CASSLGTTGDYGYTF. In DNA, the CDR3 is TGTGCCAGCAGCTTGGGGACCACCGGGGACTATGGCTACACCTTC.

The chain uses TRBV11-1 and TRBJ2-5; D tentatively fits TRBD1 or TRBD2 (5 bases each). V gave up 5 bases and J gave up 2 bases, with 15 bases separating them. CDR3 size: 15 residues. CDR1 and CDR2 from the germline V gene are SGHAT and FQDESV (reference sequence). The chain's CDR3 is CASSPRDASQETQYF. Here the CDR3 DNA reads TGTGCCAGCAGCCCCCGGGACGCCTCTCAAGAGACCCAGTACTTC.

The CDR3 protein is CASSEPWVSSYNSPLHF. The CDR3 DNA reads TGTGCCAGCAGCGAACCATGGGTTTCCTCCTATAATTCACCCCTCCACTTT. The rearrangement uses TRBV25-1 and TRBJ1-6, with D uncertain. This CDR3 comprises 17 residues. Germline-derived CDR1 and CDR2 are MGHDK and SYGVNS. V lost 6 bases and J lost 0, with 15 bases in between.

In its sample, this clonotype was seen many times. The chain combines TRBV5-1 with TRBJ2-5; tentatively, D is TRBD2 (5 bases). The CDR3 is 11 amino acids. From germline, CDR1 is SGHRS and CDR2 YFSETQ. Trimming left V 7 bases short and J 4 bases short, with 8 bases between. CDR3 bases: TGCGCCAGCGGACGGGGAGAGACCCAGTACTTC. It is translated as CASGRGETQYF.

Worth noting for this clonotype: This could be a read error, since a much larger clone is one nucleotide away. V is TRBV27 and J is TRBJ2-7; D unresolved. Germline V gene data show CDR1 as MNHEY and CDR2 as SMNVEV (reference sequence). The V end lost 3 bases, the J end lost 7 bases, and 10 bases lay between the germline ends. CDR3 length: 12 amino acids. The CDR3 region has the DNA TGTGCCAGCAGTTTCCTGGCGCATGAGCAGTACTTC. This encodes CASSFLAHEQYF.

This clonotype was seen many times. The V gene is TRBV20-1, the J gene TRBJ1-1, with no clear D. Germline assignment: CDR1 DFQATT and CDR2 SNEGSKA (reference sequence). The CDR3 contains 15 residues. The germline V and J ends were trimmed by 0 bases and 2 bases, with 13 bases remaining between them. The CDR3 protein is CSARDLRAENTEAFF. The CDR3 coding sequence is TGCAGTGCTAGAGATTTGAGGGCTGAAAACACTGAAGCTTTCTTT.

This rearrangement joins TRBV19 to TRBJ2-5; 15 nucleotides line up with TRBD2. Germline assignment: CDR1 LNHDA and CDR2 SQIVND (reference sequence). V trimming: 4 bases; J trimming: 1 base; junction bases outside the gene matches: 7. This CDR3 has 18 amino acids. The CDR3 coding sequence is TGTGCCAGTAGTAGCCCAGGGACTAGCGGGAGGTTCCAAGAGACCCAGTACTTC. This translates into CASSSPGTSGRFQETQYF.

The V gene is TRBV20-1, the J gene TRBJ2-1; TRBD1 matches at 9 bases. The CDR3 is 16 amino acids. Germline CDR1 reads DFQATT; CDR2 reads SNEGSKA (reference sequence). V shed 5 bases, J shed 6 bases, and the junction held 14 bases outside the gene matches. The CDR3 DNA sequence: TGCAGTGCTCGACGACTGACGGGACAGGGATTCAATGAGCAGTTCTTC. Residues: CSARRLTGQGFNEQFF.

This chain uses TRBV6-1 with TRBJ2-2; tentative D call: TRBD2 (6 bases). The germline gives CDR1 MNHNS, CDR2 SASEGT. V was pared by 11 bases and J by 4 bases, with 11 bases between. The CDR3 loop spans 12 amino acids. CDR3: CAGLLGTGELFF. The CDR3 bases are TGTGCCGGACTATTGGGCACCGGGGAGCTGTTTTTT.

This clonotype appeared many times. The rearrangement uses TRBV7-8 and TRBJ2-3; 8 nucleotides agree with TRBD2. V gave up 4 bases and J gave up 2 bases; unmatched junction bases: 5. The CDR3 is 15 amino acids. Germline CDR1 and CDR2: SGHVS and FQNEAQ. Written as DNA, the CDR3 is TGTGCCAGCAGCTGGCAACTAGCGGTCACAGATACGCAGTATTTT. Translation: CASSWQLAVTDTQYF.

This chain joins TRBV6-2 or TRBV6-3 and TRBJ1-2; TRBD1 is a possible D gene (6 bases). The CDR3 is 16 residues long. Germline CDR1 is MNHEY and CDR2 is SVGEGT. Between the trimmed V and J ends, which lost 0 bases and 5 bases, there was a span of 16 bases. The CDR3, as DNA: TGTGCCAGCAGTTACTCGGCATCAGGGGTCGAGTATGGCTACACCTTC. It translates to CASSYSASGVEYGYTF.